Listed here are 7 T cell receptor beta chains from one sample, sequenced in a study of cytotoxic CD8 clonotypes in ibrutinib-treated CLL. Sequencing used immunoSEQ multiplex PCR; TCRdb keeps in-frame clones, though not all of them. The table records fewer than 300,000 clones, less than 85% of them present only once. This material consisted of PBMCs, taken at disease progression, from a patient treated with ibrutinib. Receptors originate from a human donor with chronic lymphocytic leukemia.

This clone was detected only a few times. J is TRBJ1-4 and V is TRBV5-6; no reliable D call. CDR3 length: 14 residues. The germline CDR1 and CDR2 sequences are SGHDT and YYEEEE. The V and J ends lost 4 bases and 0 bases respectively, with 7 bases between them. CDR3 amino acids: CASSRQATNEKLFF. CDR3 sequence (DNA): TGTGCCAGCAGCCGTCAGGCAACTAATGAAAAACTGTTTTTT.

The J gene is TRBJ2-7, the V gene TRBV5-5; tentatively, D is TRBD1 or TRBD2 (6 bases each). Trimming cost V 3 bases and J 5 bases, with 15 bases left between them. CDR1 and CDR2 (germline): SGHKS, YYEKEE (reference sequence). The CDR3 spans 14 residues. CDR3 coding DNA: TGTGCCAGCAGCTCGGGGGCCCCGGGGAACGAGCAGTACTTC. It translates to CASSSGAPGNEQYF.

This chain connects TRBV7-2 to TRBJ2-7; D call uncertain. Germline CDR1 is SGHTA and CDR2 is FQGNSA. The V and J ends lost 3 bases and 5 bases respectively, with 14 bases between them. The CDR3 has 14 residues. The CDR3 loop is CASSFLVFGNEQYF. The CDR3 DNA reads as TGTGCCAGCAGCTTCCTGGTTTTTGGGAACGAGCAGTACTTC.

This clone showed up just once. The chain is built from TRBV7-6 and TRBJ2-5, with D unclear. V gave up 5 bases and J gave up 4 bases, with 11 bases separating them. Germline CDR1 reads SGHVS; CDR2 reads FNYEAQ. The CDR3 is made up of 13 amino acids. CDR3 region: CASSLRWGETQYF. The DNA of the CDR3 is TGTGCCAGCAGCCTAAGATGGGGAGAGACCCAGTACTTC.

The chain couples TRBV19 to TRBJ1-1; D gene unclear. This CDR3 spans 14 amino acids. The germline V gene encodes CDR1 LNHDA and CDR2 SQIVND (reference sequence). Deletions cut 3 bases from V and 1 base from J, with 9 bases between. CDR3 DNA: TGTGCCAGTAGTATCCGGGCTACGAACACTGAAGCTTTCTTT. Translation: CASSIRATNTEAFF.

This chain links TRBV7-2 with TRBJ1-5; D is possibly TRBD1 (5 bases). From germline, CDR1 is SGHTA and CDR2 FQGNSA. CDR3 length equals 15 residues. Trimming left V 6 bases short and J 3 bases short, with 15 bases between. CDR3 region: CASRPRGGVNQPQHF. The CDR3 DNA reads TGTGCCAGCAGGCCCCGGGGAGGGGTCAATCAGCCCCAGCATTTT.

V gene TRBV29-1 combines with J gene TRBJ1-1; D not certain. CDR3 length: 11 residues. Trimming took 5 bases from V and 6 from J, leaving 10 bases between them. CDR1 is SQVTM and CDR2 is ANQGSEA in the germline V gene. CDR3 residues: CSVWVLSEAFF. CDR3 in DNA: TGCAGCGTTTGGGTGCTCTCTGAAGCTTTCTTT.